This T cell receptor (beta chain) appears in the sequencing data of a study of shared clonotypes between healthy human individuals. Study conclusions and caveats: Relative to clonotypes present in all four donors, those not shared had lower generation probabilities. Limitation of the genetic and exposure-history diversity represented came from the few donors.

The CDR3 is 16 amino acids. Germline V gives CDR1 LGHNA, CDR2 YNFKEQ. The V segment lost 4 bases and the J segment 1 base; nucleotides outside the gene matches: 9. On this clone itself: Its matching antigen is unknown.

Everyone who donated was a Caucasian adult who lived in Nashville, Tennessee. Some clones are missing from TCRdb's copy, which holds only in-frame ones; the method was immunoSEQ multiplex PCR. Among 700,000 or so clones listed, more than 70% were seen once. V and J are TRBV4-2 and TRBJ1-1, with 7 positions matching TRBD1. The sequenced sample consisted of memory CD4+ T cells sorted from blood. Subset specified: CD45RA-negative fraction. This clonotype was obtained from a woman aged 25 to 45 in good health. Here the CDR3 reads CASSPSDRNANTEAFF. In DNA form, the CDR3 reads TGTGCCAGCAGCCCTTCGGACAGGAACGCGAACACTGAAGCTTTCTTT.